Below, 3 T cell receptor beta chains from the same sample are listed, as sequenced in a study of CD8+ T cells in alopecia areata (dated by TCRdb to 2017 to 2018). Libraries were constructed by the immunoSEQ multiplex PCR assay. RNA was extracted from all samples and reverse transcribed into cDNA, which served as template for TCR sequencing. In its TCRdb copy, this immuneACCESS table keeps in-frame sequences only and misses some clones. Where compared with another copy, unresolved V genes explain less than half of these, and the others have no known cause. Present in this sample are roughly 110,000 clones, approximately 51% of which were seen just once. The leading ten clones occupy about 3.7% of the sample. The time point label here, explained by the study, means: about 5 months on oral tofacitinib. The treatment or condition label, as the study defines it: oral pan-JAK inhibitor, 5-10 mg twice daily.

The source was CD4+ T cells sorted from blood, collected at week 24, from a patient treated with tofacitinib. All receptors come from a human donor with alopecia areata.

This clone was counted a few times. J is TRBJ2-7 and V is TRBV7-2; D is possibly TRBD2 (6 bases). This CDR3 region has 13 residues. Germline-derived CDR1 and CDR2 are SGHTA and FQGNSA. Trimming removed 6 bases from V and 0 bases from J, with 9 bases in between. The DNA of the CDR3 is TGTGCCAGCAGTGCGGGGCCCTCCTACGAGCAGTACTTC. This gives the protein CASSAGPSYEQYF.

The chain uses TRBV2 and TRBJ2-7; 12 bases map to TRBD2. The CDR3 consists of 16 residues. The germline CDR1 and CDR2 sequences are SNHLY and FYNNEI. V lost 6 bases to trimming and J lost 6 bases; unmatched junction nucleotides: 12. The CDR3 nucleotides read TGTGCCAGCAGCGCTGATTCTAGCGGGGGGGCCGCCGAGCAGTACTTC. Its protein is CASSADSSGGAAEQYF.

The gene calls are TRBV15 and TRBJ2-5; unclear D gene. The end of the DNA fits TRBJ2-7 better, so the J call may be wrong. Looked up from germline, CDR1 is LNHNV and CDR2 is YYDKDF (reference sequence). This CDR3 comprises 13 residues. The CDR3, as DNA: TGTGCCACCAGCAGGGATCAGCCCTACGAGCAGTACTTC. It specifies CATSRDQPYEQYF.